Shown below are 28 T cell receptor beta chains from a single sample sequenced in a study of T-cell reconstitution after alpha-beta-depleted transplantation in children. No antigens are known for them. During its preparation, the TCRbeta library received unique molecular identifiers. MiXCR, run by TCRdb on the PCR reads, gives a single entry per CDR3 protein. The sample consists of hundreds of thousands of distinct CDR3 sequences, roughly 7.8% of them appearing once. Study results and limitations: At one year after transplant, newly produced T cells mostly accounted for T-cell counts and diversity.

This sample comprised peripheral blood, obtained 360 days after TCRalphabeta/CD19-depleted stem cell transplant. The receptors here all came from a female patient between 2 and 15 years old who had a stem cell transplant for Fanconi anemia, so the T cells may come from the graft donor.

This clonotype was found a few times. The CDR3 loop reads CASSLGSRMVTRETQYF. CDR3 nucleotide sequence: TGTGCCAGCAGCTTAGGGAGTAGGATGGTAACGAGGGAGACCCAGTACTTC. This sequence joins TRBV7-2 and TRBJ2-5; no clear D. The germline V gene has CDR1 SGHTA and CDR2 FQGNSA. The V and J ends lost 1 base and 5 bases respectively, with 20 bases between them. The CDR3 is made up of 17 amino acids.

This chain connects TRBV7-3 to TRBJ1-1; D is possibly TRBD1 (6 bases). The length of the CDR3 is 16 residues. Germline V CDR1 and CDR2: SGHTA, FQGTGA. Trimming cost V 6 bases and J 1 base, with 18 bases left between them. In DNA form, the CDR3 reads TGTGCCAGCAGTTCCTTCGGGGGGCCCGGGAACACTGAAGCTTTCTTT. It codes for CASSSFGGPGNTEAFF.

This clonotype was found a few times. The J gene is TRBJ2-5, the V gene TRBV5-1; 10 positions agree with TRBD2. The CDR3 consists of 16 residues. Germline V lookup: CDR1 SGHRS, CDR2 YFSETQ. V shed 7 bases, J shed 1 base, and the junction held 10 bases outside the gene matches. This CDR3 is CASQSVSGGGQETQYF. The CDR3, as DNA: TGCGCCAGCCAAAGCGTCAGCGGGGGGGGCCAAGAGACCCAGTACTTC.

At least ten counts were recorded for this clonotype. Germline and junction disagree at one end, which may indicate a read error. The V and J genes are TRBV6-5 and TRBJ2-5, with D possibly called TRBD1 or TRBD2 (5 bases each). There are 13 residues in the CDR3. CDR1 is MNHEY, CDR2 SVGAGI, per germline. CDR3 coding DNA: TGTGCCAGCAGTTACTCGATGACAGCCCGGAGGTTCTTC. Its protein is CASSYSMTARRFF.

This clonotype was counted at least ten times. The rearrangement links TRBV29-1 to TRBJ2-3, with 7 bases identical to TRBD2. This CDR3 is 16 amino acids long. With 7 bases clipped from V and 4 bases from J, the junction kept 17 bases outside the gene matches. The germline V gene has CDR1 SQVTM and CDR2 ANQGSEA. As DNA, the CDR3 is TGCAGCGCGAGTAGGGTCCGGGGGGAAGCCTCAGATACGCAGTATTTT. Encoded protein: CSASRVRGEASDTQYF.

The table lists this clonotype with a few counts. This chain links TRBV5-4 with TRBJ2-1; 7 nucleotides match TRBD1. The CDR3 extends over 14 amino acids. Germline CDR1 SGHNT, CDR2 YYREEE (reference sequence). The ends lost 3 bases at V and 10 bases at J; junction bases unmatched: 10. CDR3 bases: TGTGCCAGCAGCTCTGCAAAGGGGGCGCACGAGCAGTTCTTC. Its translation: CASSSAKGAHEQFF.

This clonotype occurred many times. J is TRBJ2-5 and V is TRBV6-5, with TRBD1 as a possible D gene (6 bases). The V gene lost 2 bases and the J gene lost 4 bases, with 14 bases spanning the gap. The CDR3 is 15 residues long. The germline V gene encodes CDR1 MNHEY and CDR2 SVGAGI. The CDR3 reads CASSYRTGIGETQYF. The CDR3 DNA sequence: TGTGCCAGCAGTTACCGCACAGGGATCGGAGAGACCCAGTACTTC.

This clonotype was found many times. CDR3 DNA: TGCGCCAGCATCCGGGGGTGGTACAATGAGCAGTTCTTC. Amino acids: CASIRGWYNEQFF. The chain recombines TRBV10-2 with TRBJ2-1; maybe TRBD2 (6 bases). The ends were cut back, 7 bases at V and 4 bases at J, with 11 bases in the middle. This CDR3 has 13 residues. The V gene's germline CDR1 is WSHSY and CDR2 SAAADI.

There are many counts of this clonotype. V is TRBV5-6 and J is TRBJ1-6; 7 bases map to TRBD1. Germline V lookup: CDR1 SGHDT, CDR2 YYEEEE. V was pared by 5 bases and J by 6 bases, with 8 bases of the junction left unmatched. The CDR3 spans 15 residues. Here the CDR3 reads CASSLRDRSNSPLHF. CDR3 sequence (DNA): TGTGCCAGCAGTCTCCGGGACAGAAGTAATTCACCCCTCCACTTT.

This clonotype has at least ten counts. The rearrangement links TRBV5-1 to TRBJ2-7, with no clear D. CDR3 length equals 17 residues. In germline, CDR1 is SGHRS, CDR2 YFSETQ. V lost 0 bases to trimming and J lost 5 bases, with 21 bases between them. The CDR3 loop is CASSLGLSYSGFHEQYF. The CDR3, as DNA: TGCGCCAGCAGCTTGGGGTTATCTTATTCAGGATTCCACGAGCAGTACTTC.

A word on this clonotype: This could be a read error, since a much larger clone is one nucleotide away. The missing conserved phenylalanine or tryptophan at the end of this CDR3 makes a read error likely. No DNA is shown, since the ends of the CDR3 on it are uncertain; the CDR3 is the one TCRdb lists. The rearrangement links TRBV6-2 or TRBV6-3 to TRBJ1-2; TRBD1, the table's D call, was not compared with the DNA. In germline, CDR1 is MNHEY, CDR2 SVGEGT. The CDR3 region is 11 residues in length, termini included. The CDR3 protein is CASSYTGDHTL.

The chain is built from TRBV5-1 and TRBJ1-1; 7 bases agree with TRBD1. CDR1 is SGHRS, CDR2 YFSETQ, per germline. CDR3 length equals 16 residues. V lost 4 bases to trimming and J lost 2 bases; unmatched junction nucleotides: 11. The CDR3 here is CASSRQGSPLNTEAFF. CDR3 DNA: TGCGCCAGCAGCCGACAGGGCTCTCCCCTAAACACTGAAGCTTTCTTT.

This clonotype was recorded at least ten times. This chain connects TRBV5-1 to TRBJ2-7; no definite D call. V lost 2 bases and J lost 1, with 13 bases in between. Germline assignment: CDR1 SGHRS and CDR2 YFSETQ. This CDR3 spans 15 amino acids. CDR3 in DNA: TGCGCCAGCAGCTTAAGCAGCCTGGAGTCCTACGAGCAGTACTTC. Residues: CASSLSSLESYEQYF. The complete variable domain, with remaining parts taken from reference TRBV5-1 and TRBJ2-7, reads KAGVTQTPRYLIKTRGQQVTLSCSPISGHRSVSWYQQTPGQGLQFLFEYFSETQRNKGNFPGRFSGRQFSNSRSEMNVSTLELGDSALYLCASSLSSLESYEQYFGPGTRLTVT.

The table lists this clonotype with many counts. The gene calls are TRBV4-2 and TRBJ2-3; D call uncertain. Germline CDR1 and CDR2: LGHNA and YNFKEQ. V was pared by 0 bases and J by 4 bases, with 17 bases between. CDR3 length: 17 residues. The chain's CDR3 is CASSQDQSFRVADTQYF. The CDR3 nucleotides are TGTGCCAGCAGCCAAGATCAAAGCTTTAGGGTCGCAGATACGCAGTATTTT.

This clonotype was detected only a few times. V gene TRBV7-2 combines with J gene TRBJ1-1; no definite D call. The CDR3 runs 15 residues. V was pared by 2 bases and J by 4 bases, with 14 bases between. From germline, CDR1 is SGHTA and CDR2 FQGNSA. The CDR3 is CASSLKNGPTTEAFF. The DNA of the CDR3 is TGTGCCAGCAGCTTAAAGAACGGTCCCACCACTGAAGCTTTCTTT.

Many counts were recorded for this clonotype. The CDR3 DNA is TGTGCCAGCAGTGAACACAGGGAACCTTACGAGCAGTACTTC. Translated: CASSEHREPYEQYF. V and J are TRBV25-1 and TRBJ2-7; tentative D call: TRBD1 (6 bases). Germline CDR1 and CDR2: MGHDK and SYGVNS. V was trimmed by 2 bases and J by 4 bases, leaving 12 bases between them. The length of the CDR3 is 14 residues.

This clonotype was counted many times. The chain links TRBV20-1 to TRBJ2-7, with TRBD1 matching 8 bases. The germline CDR1 and CDR2 sequences are DFQATT and SNEGSKA (reference sequence). V was clipped by 6 bases and J by 3 bases; unmatched bases: 7. The CDR3 consists of 13 residues. In DNA form, the CDR3 reads TGCAGTGCCCAAGGACAGGGTTTCTACGAGCAGTACTTC. Translating gives CSAQGQGFYEQYF.

V usage is TRBV13 and J usage is TRBJ2-1; 11 bases are shared with TRBD1. The germline V gene has CDR1 PRHDT and CDR2 FYEKMQ (reference sequence). J was trimmed by 7 bases and V by 3 bases; bases with no gene match: 11. The CDR3 loop spans 17 amino acids. This CDR3 reads CASSFPPGTGGRNEQFF. The CDR3 DNA reads as TGTGCCAGCAGCTTTCCCCCTGGGACAGGGGGTCGGAATGAGCAGTTCTTC.

There are many counts of this clonotype. The chain uses TRBV11-2 and TRBJ2-5; D not certain. Germline loops: CDR1 SGHAT, CDR2 FQNNGV. Trimming took off 6 bases at V and 2 bases at J, with 13 bases between the two ends. The CDR3 length is 14 residues. The CDR3 DNA sequence: TGTGCCAGCAGTCAACGGTCCCTTCAAGAGACCCAGTACTTC. Protein sequence: CASSQRSLQETQYF.

The chain is built from TRBV11-1 and TRBJ2-1; D is unresolved. V lost 1 base and J lost 8, with 9 bases in between. Germline V gene lookup returns CDR1 SGHAT and CDR2 FQDESV (reference sequence). The CDR3 spans 13 residues. As DNA, the CDR3 is TGTGCCAGCAGCTTAGTGGGTGTCCATGAGCAGTTCTTC. Its translation is CASSLVGVHEQFF. The variable domain in full, with the rest retrieved from reference TRBV11-1 and TRBJ2-1, is EAEVAQSPRYKITEKSQAVAFWCDPISGHATLYWYRQILGQGPELLVQFQDESVVDDSQLPKDRFSAERLKGVDSTLKIQPAELGDSAMYLCASSLVGVHEQFFGPGTRLTVL.

The V and J genes are TRBV5-1 and TRBJ1-2, with D possibly TRBD1 on 6 matching bases. The CDR3 extends over 17 amino acids. V shed 1 base and J shed 3 bases, with 19 bases lying between them. The germline gives CDR1 SGHRS, CDR2 YFSETQ. For the CDR3, the DNA is TGCGCCAGCAGCTTGCCGTTTACGGGGGCGAATCACTATGGCTACACCTTC. This translates into CASSLPFTGANHYGYTF.

This clonotype has more than one count but fewer than ten. The CDR3 loop is CSAQDRGLSYEQYV. In DNA, the CDR3 is TGCAGTGCCCAGGACAGGGGACTCTCCTACGAGCAGTACGTC. The chain links TRBV20-1 to TRBJ2-7; TRBD1 matches 9 bases. Germline V gene lookup returns CDR1 DFQATT and CDR2 SNEGSKA (reference sequence). The CDR3 totals 14 residues. After removal of 6 bases from V and 0 bases from J, the junction contained 6 bases not matched to a gene.

The sample holds a few counts of this clonotype. The chain combines TRBV6-1 with TRBJ1-6; D call uncertain. The germline V gene encodes CDR1 MNHNS and CDR2 SASEGT. V was pared by 5 bases and J by 14 bases, with 19 bases between. The CDR3 loop spans 14 amino acids. The CDR3 bases are TGTGCCAGCAGTACCTACCTGGGGAGTCCCACCCTCCACTTT. It specifies CASSTYLGSPTLHF.

Many counts were recorded for this clonotype. This rearrangement joins TRBV12-3 or TRBV12-4 to TRBJ1-2; D gene ambiguous. The CDR3 is 14 amino acids. V was trimmed by 2 bases and J by 2 bases, leaving 9 bases between them. The DNA for the CDR3 is TGTGCCAGCAGTTTAACAGACCTAAACTATGGCTACACCTTC. It encodes CASSLTDLNYGYTF.

This clonotype has more than one count but fewer than ten. The chain is built from TRBV5-1 and TRBJ2-3; weak D call: TRBD2 (5 bases). CDR1 is SGHRS, CDR2 YFSETQ, per germline. Trimming stripped 0 bases from V and 2 bases from J, with 19 bases between. This CDR3 is built from 18 residues. The CDR3 spells CASSLGGLAGGSTDTQYF. CDR3 in DNA: TGCGCCAGCAGCTTGGGCGGTCTGGCGGGTGGGTCCACAGATACGCAGTATTTT.

This chain joins TRBV20-1 and TRBJ2-7, with 7 bases lining up with TRBD1. The V segment lost 0 bases and the J segment 7 bases; nucleotides outside the gene matches: 9. CDR1 DFQATT and CDR2 SNEGSKA come from the germline V gene (reference sequence). This CDR3 region has 14 residues. The chain's CDR3 is CSARDLGVTGEQYF. In DNA form, the CDR3 reads TGCAGTGCTAGAGATTTGGGGGTGACAGGGGAGCAGTACTTC.

The table lists this clonotype with many counts. This chain uses TRBV7-3 with TRBJ2-7, with TRBD2 identical over 8 bases. With V trimmed by 0 bases and J by 2 bases, 0 bases remained unmatched. This CDR3 is 14 amino acids long. Germline values: CDR1 SGHTA, CDR2 FQGTGA. CDR3 in amino acids: CASSLTAGAYEQYF. The DNA for the CDR3 is TGTGCCAGCAGCTTAACAGCGGGGGCCTACGAGCAGTACTTC.

This clonotype was counted at least ten times. The J gene is TRBJ2-5, the V gene TRBV5-1; 9 bases agree with TRBD2. This CDR3 spans 18 amino acids. V was clipped by 0 bases and J by 3 bases; unmatched bases: 12. Germline-derived CDR1 and CDR2 are SGHRS and YFSETQ. For the CDR3, the DNA is TGCGCCAGCAGCTTGGGACTAGCGGTGCGCCCCGAAAAAGAGACCCAGTACTTC. Translation: CASSLGLAVRPEKETQYF.